This T cell receptor beta chain was retrieved from a study of T cell changes during pregnancy in multiple sclerosis. Clones were read by immunoSEQ multiplex PCR, and TCRdb kept only the in-frame ones, dropping some. This sample has about 38,000 clones, with 85% to 95% found just once. This clone was seen only a few times. The CDR3 has 16 residues. V trimming: 3 bases; J trimming: 4 bases; junction bases outside the gene matches: 7. Looked up from germline, CDR1 is SGHTA and CDR2 is FQGNSA. Source: CD4+ T cells from peripheral blood mononuclear cells, taken in the second trimester of pregnancy. The receptor was derived from a female donor with multiple sclerosis, enrolled in a pregnancy study. The genes are TRBV7-2 and TRBJ1-1, with 11 bases identical to TRBD1. CDR3 residues: CASSLVTGTGGTEAFF. The CDR3 DNA follows: TGTGCCAGCAGCTTGGTCACGGGGACAGGGGGCACTGAAGCTTTCTTT.